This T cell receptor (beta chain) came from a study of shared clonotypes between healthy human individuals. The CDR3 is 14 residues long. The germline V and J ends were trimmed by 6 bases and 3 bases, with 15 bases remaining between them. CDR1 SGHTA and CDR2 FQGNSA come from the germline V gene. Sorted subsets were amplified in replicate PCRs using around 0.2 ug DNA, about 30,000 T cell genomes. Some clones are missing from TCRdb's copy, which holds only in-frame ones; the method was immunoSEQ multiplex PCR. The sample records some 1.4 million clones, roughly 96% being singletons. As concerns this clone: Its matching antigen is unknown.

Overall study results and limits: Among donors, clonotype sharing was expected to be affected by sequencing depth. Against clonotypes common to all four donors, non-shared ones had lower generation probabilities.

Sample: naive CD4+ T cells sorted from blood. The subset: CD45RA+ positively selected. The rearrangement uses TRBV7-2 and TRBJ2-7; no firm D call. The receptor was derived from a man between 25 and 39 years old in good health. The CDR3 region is CASSLPGFRYEQYF. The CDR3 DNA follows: TGTGCCAGCAGTCTACCCGGGTTTCGCTACGAGCAGTACTTC.